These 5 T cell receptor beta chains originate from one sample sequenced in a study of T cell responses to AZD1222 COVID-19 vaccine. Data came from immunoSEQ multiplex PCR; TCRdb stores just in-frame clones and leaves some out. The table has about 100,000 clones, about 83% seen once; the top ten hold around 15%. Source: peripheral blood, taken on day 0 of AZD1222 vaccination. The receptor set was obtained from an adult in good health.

The CDR3 DNA reads TGTGCCAGCAGCCCAAAGCGCCCCTTTGAAAAACTGTTTTTT. Amino acids: CASSPKRPFEKLFF. The J gene is TRBJ1-4, the V gene TRBV7-2, with D unclear. CDR1 SGHTA and CDR2 FQGNSA come from the germline V gene. The ends were cut back, 5 bases at V and 7 bases at J, with 14 bases in the middle. This CDR3 comprises 14 residues. Supplemented by reference TRBV7-2 and TRBJ1-4, the full variable domain reads GAGVSQSPSNKVTEKGKDVELRCDPISGHTALYWYRQSLGQGLEFLIYFQGNSAPDKSGLPSDRFSAERTGGSVSTLTIQRTQQEDSAVYLCASSPKRPFEKLFFGSGTQLSVL.

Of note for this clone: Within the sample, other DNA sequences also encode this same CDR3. As DNA, the CDR3 is TGTGCCAGCACGGTGGCTGGAAACACCATATATTTT. Its translation is CASTVAGNTIYF. The V and J genes are TRBV25-1 and TRBJ1-3; D uncertain. The length of the CDR3 is 12 residues. With 7 bases removed from V and 2 bases from J, the gap between germline ends came to 6 bases. Germline values: CDR1 MGHDK, CDR2 SYGVNS.

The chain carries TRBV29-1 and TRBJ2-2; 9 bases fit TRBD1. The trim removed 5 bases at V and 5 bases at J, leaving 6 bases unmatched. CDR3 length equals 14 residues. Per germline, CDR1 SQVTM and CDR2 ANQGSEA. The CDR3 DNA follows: TGCAGCGTTACAGGGGGCGAGACAACCGGGGAGCTGTTTTTT. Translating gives CSVTGGETTGELFF.

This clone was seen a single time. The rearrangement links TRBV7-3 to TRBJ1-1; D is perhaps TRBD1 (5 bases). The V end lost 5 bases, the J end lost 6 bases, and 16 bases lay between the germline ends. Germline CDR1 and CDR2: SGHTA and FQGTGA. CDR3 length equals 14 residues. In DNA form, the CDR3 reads TGTGCCAGCAGCCCCCAGGGTCGACTGGCTGAAGCTTTCTTT. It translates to CASSPQGRLAEAFF.

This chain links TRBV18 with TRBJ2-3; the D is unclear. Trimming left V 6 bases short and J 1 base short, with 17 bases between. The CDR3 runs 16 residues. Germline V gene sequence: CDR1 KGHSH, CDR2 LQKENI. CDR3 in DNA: TGTGCCAGCTCCACCGGCGTCGGTCAGCGCACAGATACGCAGTATTTT. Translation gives CASSTGVGQRTDTQYF.